Each of the 13 T cell receptor beta chains below was sequenced from the same sample in a study of vaccination and CD4 T cells after COVID-19. Cultured CD4+ T cell DNA underwent sequencing with the Oncomine TCR Beta short-read assay. Each CDR3 protein is one row after TCRdb ran MiXCR on the PCR reads. Here the sample spans 11,000 or so distinct CDR3 sequences, under 35% being singletons. Treatment of the sample: approximately 9-day PBMC culture with coronavirus spike peptide pools or control peptides (ViraFEST assay). No antigen has been assigned to these receptors. The specimen was CD4+ T cells from blood, cultured in vitro, collected before SARS-CoV-2 vaccination. The source of these receptors is a human donor who received a COVID-19 vaccine.

The chain uses TRBV15 and TRBJ2-7; the D is unclear. Trimming removed 1 base from V and 2 bases from J, with 9 bases in between. This CDR3 is 14 amino acids long. CDR1 is LNHNV, CDR2 YYDKDF, per germline (reference sequence). The CDR3 reads CATSRADWTYEQYF. DNA of the CDR3: TGTGCCACCAGCAGAGCCGACTGGACCTACGAGCAGTACTTC.

The sample holds a few counts of this clonotype. CDR3 bases: TGTGCCAGTAGTATAGGTTGGGGGTCCGGGGAGCTGTTTTTT. Protein product: CASSIGWGSGELFF. The J gene is TRBJ2-2, the V gene TRBV19; D might be TRBD1 or TRBD2, each matching 5 bases. This CDR3 has 14 amino acids. The V and J ends lost 1 base and 6 bases respectively, with 9 bases between them. The V gene's germline CDR1 is LNHDA and CDR2 SQIVND (reference sequence).

The sample holds a few counts of this clonotype. The chain combines TRBV19 with TRBJ1-5; tentative D call: TRBD1 (5 bases). The V and J ends lost 3 bases and 5 bases respectively, with 11 bases between them. This CDR3 region has 14 residues. Germline CDR1 reads LNHDA; CDR2 reads SQIVND (reference sequence). CDR3 nucleotide sequence: TGTGCCAGTAGTATTAAGTGGGGCGATCAGCCCCAGCATTTT. Its protein is CASSIKWGDQPQHF.

This clonotype was seen more than once but under ten times. The V and J genes are TRBV5-1 and TRBJ1-6; no clear D. Trimming removed 4 bases at V and 0 bases at J, with 5 bases between. CDR3 length equals 14 residues. Germline lookup yields CDR1 SGHRS and CDR2 YFSETQ. CDR3 protein: CASSVDSYNSPLHF. The CDR3 nucleotides are TGCGCCAGCAGCGTAGACTCCTATAATTCACCCCTCCACTTT.

This clonotype was counted only a few times. J is TRBJ1-5 and V is TRBV6-1, with a possible D match to TRBD1 (5 bases). The V gene lost 8 bases and the J gene lost 6 bases, with 14 bases spanning the gap. Germline CDR1 reads MNHNS; CDR2 reads SASEGT. The CDR3 contains 13 residues. The CDR3 sequence is CASSSERGQPQHF. As DNA, the CDR3 is TGTGCCAGCTCAAGTGAAAGGGGTCAGCCCCAGCATTTT.

The genes are TRBV10-1 and TRBJ2-1; D possibly corresponds to TRBD2 (5 bases). Trimming stripped 0 bases from V and 10 bases from J, with 10 bases between. CDR3 length: 13 amino acids. CDR1 WNHNN and CDR2 SYGVQD come from the germline V gene (reference sequence). The CDR3 sequence is CASSESPGSEQFF. The CDR3, as DNA: TGCGCCAGCAGTGAGTCGCCGGGGTCAGAGCAGTTCTTC.

This clonotype was observed a handful of times. V usage is TRBV25-1 and J usage is TRBJ2-5; TRBD1 aligns across 10 bases. V lost 2 bases to trimming and J lost 5 bases; unmatched junction nucleotides: 20. The germline gives CDR1 MGHDK, CDR2 SYGVNS. The CDR3 covers 20 residues. As DNA, the CDR3 is TGTGCCAGCAGTGAAATCGATCGGACAGGGGGAACTCCAAGACCGGAGACCCAGTACTTC. This encodes CASSEIDRTGGTPRPETQYF.

This clonotype was found a few times. The J gene is TRBJ2-5, the V gene TRBV20-1; D is perhaps TRBD1 (6 bases). Germline loops: CDR1 DFQATT, CDR2 SNEGSKA (reference sequence). CDR3 length: 13 amino acids. Trimming left V 0 bases short and J 5 bases short, with 10 bases between. The CDR3, as DNA: TGCAGTGCTAGAGAGGACCAGGGGGAGACCCAGTACTTC. It specifies CSAREDQGETQYF.

This clonotype was counted a single time. In this CDR3 the conserved last residue, phenylalanine or tryptophan, is missing, so a read error is likely. The V gene is TRBV24-1, the J gene TRBJ2-3, with TRBD1 identical over 8 bases. Germline CDR1 reads KGHDR; CDR2 reads SFDVKD. CDR3 length: 15 amino acids. The J segment lost 7 bases and the V segment lost 4 bases, leaving 9 bases of the junction unmatched. CDR3 loop: CATSEGRGRPNTQYL. The CDR3 DNA is TGTGCCACCAGTGAGGGCAGGGGGCGCCCAAATACGCAGTATCTT.

This clonotype is categorized as hyperexpanded (1% or more). The rearrangement links TRBV19 to TRBJ1-2; D uncertain. CDR3 length: 12 residues. V lost 3 bases and J 8 bases, leaving 10 bases between the germline ends. Germline V gives CDR1 LNHDA, CDR2 SQIVND (reference sequence). The CDR3 here is CASSIQLGGYTF. CDR3 in DNA: TGTGCCAGTAGTATCCAGCTCGGGGGCTACACCTTC.

The J gene is TRBJ1-2, the V gene TRBV25-1; D may be TRBD1 (5 bases). Per germline, CDR1 MGHDK and CDR2 SYGVNS. This CDR3 contains 13 residues. V lost 5 bases, J lost 5 bases, and 12 bases lay in between. CDR3 region: CASSYRDAYGYTF. The CDR3 DNA follows: TGTGCCAGCAGTTACCGGGACGCTTATGGCTACACCTTC.

A note on this clonotype: A read error is likely, as this CDR3 ends without the conserved phenylalanine or tryptophan. It is unclear where the CDR3 begins or ends on the DNA, so no DNA is shown, and the CDR3 is as TCRdb lists it. The chain has TRBV21-1 and TRBJ1-6. TRBV21-1 is a pseudogene segment. Including both end residues, the CDR3 is 16 amino acids long. This CDR3 reads CASSKEGRDSHSSLHL.

The chain recombines TRBV7-9 with TRBJ2-6, with 9 bases that match TRBD1. V was pared by 4 bases and J by 2 bases, with 15 bases of the junction left unmatched. In germline, CDR1 is SEHNR, CDR2 FQNEAQ (reference sequence). CDR3 length equals 20 residues. The DNA of the CDR3 is TGTGCCAGCAGCTCGGGCTGGGGGACAGGGCACGGACCTGGGGCCAACGTCCTGACTTTC. It specifies CASSSGWGTGHGPGANVLTF.